This T cell receptor beta chain appears in the sequencing data of a study of technical replicates of blood from several donors. Data came from immunoSEQ multiplex PCR; TCRdb stores just in-frame clones and leaves some out. The table has 65,000 to 90,000 clones, around 94% seen once. Sequenced input: T cells isolated from PBMCs. The receptor's source is a human donor in good health.

The CDR3 DNA is TGTGCCATCAGTGATGCGGGAGAGGGTTATTATTTGACCCAGTACTTC. Translating it yields CAISDAGEGYYLTQYF. The chain carries TRBV10-3 and TRBJ2-5; TRBD2 matches 7 bases. The CDR3 has 16 residues. Germline values: CDR1 ENHRY, CDR2 SYGVKD. After removal of 3 bases from V and 7 bases from J, the junction contained 14 bases not matched to a gene.